This T cell receptor beta chain comes out of a study of T cell changes during pregnancy in multiple sclerosis. Trimming removed 6 bases from V and 4 bases from J; junction bases left unmatched: 6. The CDR3 runs to 14 residues. The germline gives CDR1 SEHNR, CDR2 FQNEAQ (reference sequence). TCRdb's table, derived via immunoSEQ multiplex PCR, lists solely in-frame clones and lacks some. The sample consists of 80,000 to 100,000 clones, 90% of them appearing once. This chain links TRBV7-9 with TRBJ2-7; 10 bases line up with TRBD2. The clonotype originates from a female donor in good health, enrolled as a control in a pregnancy study. The sample consisted of peripheral blood, taken in the second trimester of pregnancy. The CDR3 sequence is CASSPSGSVYEQYF. The CDR3 coding sequence is TGTGCCAGCAGTCCTAGCGGGAGCGTGTACGAGCAGTACTTC.